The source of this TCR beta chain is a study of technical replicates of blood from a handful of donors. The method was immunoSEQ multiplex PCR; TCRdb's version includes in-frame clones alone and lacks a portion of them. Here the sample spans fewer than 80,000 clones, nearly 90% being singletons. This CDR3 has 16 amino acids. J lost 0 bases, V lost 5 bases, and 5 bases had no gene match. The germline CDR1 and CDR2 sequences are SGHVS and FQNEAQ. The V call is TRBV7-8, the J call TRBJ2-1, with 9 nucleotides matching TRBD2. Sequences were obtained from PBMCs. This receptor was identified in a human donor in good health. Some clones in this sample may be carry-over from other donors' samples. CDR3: CASSSRLAASYNEQFF. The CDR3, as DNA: TGTGCCAGCAGCAGCCGACTAGCGGCCTCCTACAATGAGCAGTTCTTC.